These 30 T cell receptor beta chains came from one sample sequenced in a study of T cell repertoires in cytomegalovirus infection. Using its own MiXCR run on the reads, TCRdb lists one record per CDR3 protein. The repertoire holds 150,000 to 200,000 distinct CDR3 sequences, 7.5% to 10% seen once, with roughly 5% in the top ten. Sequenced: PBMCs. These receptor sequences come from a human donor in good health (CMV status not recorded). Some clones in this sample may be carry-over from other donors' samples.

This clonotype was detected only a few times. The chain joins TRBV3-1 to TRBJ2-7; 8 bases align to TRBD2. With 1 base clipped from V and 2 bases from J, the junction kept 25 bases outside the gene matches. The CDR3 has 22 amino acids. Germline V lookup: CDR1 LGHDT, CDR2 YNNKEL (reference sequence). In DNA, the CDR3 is TGTGCCAGCAGCCAAGGCCTACCCGGGGGGGGGACTCGAAGAACCGCTACCTACGAGCAGTACTTC. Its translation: CASSQGLPGGGTRRTATYEQYF.

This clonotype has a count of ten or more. The CDR3 sequence is CASSLDGRSNQPQHF. The DNA of the CDR3 is TGTGCCAGCAGTCTAGACGGACGGAGCAATCAGCCCCAGCATTTT. The V call is TRBV7-2, the J call TRBJ1-5, with no clear D. The ends were cut back, 6 bases at V and 1 base at J, with 13 bases in the middle. CDR3 length: 15 residues. In germline, CDR1 is SGHTA, CDR2 FQGNSA.

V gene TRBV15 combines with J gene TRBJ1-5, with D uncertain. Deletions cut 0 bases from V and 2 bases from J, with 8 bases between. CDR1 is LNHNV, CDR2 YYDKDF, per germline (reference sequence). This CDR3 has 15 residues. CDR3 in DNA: TGTGCCACCAGCAGAGATGGGTTCGGCAATCAGCCCCAGCATTTT. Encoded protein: CATSRDGFGNQPQHF.

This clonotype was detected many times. CDR3 protein: CASNLKSGGEIYGYTF. CDR3 coding DNA: TGTGCCAGCAACCTAAAATCAGGGGGCGAAATCTATGGCTACACCTTC. The rearrangement joins TRBV7-9 to TRBJ1-2; 8 bases align to TRBD1. The trim removed 7 bases at V and 4 bases at J, leaving 14 bases unmatched. This CDR3 spans 16 amino acids. Germline CDR1 is SEHNR and CDR2 is FQNEAQ (reference sequence).

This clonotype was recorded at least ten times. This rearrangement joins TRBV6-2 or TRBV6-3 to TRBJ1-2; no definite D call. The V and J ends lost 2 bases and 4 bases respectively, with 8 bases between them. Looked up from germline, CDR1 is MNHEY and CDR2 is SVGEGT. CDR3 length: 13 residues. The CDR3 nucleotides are TGTGCCAGCAGTTACGGCAGGATCTATGGCTACACCTTC. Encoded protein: CASSYGRIYGYTF.

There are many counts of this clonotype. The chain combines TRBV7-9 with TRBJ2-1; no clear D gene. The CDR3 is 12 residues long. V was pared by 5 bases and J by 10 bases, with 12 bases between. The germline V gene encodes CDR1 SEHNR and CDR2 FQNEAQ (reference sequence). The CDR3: CASSLPRTEQFF. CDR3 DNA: TGTGCCAGCAGCCTCCCGAGGACCGAGCAGTTCTTC.

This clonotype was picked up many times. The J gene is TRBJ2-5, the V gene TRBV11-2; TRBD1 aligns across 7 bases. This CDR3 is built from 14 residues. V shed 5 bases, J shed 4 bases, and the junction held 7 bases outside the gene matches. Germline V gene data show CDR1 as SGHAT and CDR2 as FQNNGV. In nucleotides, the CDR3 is TGTGCCAGCAGCCCATGGACAGGTGGAGAGACCCAGTACTTC. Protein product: CASSPWTGGETQYF. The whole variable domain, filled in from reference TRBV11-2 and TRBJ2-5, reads EAGVAQSPRYKIIEKRQSVAFWCNPISGHATLYWYQQILGQGPKLLIQFQNNGVVDDSQLPKDRFSAERLKGVDSTLKIQPAKLEDSAVYLCASSPWTGGETQYFGPGTRLLVL.

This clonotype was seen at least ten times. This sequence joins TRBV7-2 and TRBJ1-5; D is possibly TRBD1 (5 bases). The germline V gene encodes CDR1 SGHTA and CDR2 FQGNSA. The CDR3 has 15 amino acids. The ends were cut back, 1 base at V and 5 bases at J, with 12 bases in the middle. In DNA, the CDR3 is TGTGCCAGCAGCTTAGTTGGAGGGGTGGATCAGCCCCAGCATTTT. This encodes CASSLVGGVDQPQHF.

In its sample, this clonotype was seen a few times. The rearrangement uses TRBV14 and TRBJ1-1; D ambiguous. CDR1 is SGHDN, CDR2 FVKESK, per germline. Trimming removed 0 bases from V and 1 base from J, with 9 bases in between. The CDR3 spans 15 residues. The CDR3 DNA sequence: TGTGCCAGCAGCCAAGAAATAGGGAGGAACACTGAAGCTTTCTTT. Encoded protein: CASSQEIGRNTEAFF.

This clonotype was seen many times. CDR3 sequence reads: CASSPSVVFTGELFF. For the CDR3, the DNA is TGTGCCAGCAGCCCGTCAGTCGTCTTCACCGGGGAGCTGTTTTTT. V and J are TRBV7-2 and TRBJ2-2; D call uncertain. The V end was cut by 5 bases, the J end by 4 bases, with 14 bases between. The CDR3 loop spans 15 amino acids. CDR1 SGHTA and CDR2 FQGNSA come from the germline V gene.

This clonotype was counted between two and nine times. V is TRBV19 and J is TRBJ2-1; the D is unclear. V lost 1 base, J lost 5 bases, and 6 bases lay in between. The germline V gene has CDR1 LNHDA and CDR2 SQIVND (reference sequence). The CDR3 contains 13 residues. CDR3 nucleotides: TGTGCCAGTAGTATAGGGGGAAACAATGAGCAGTTCTTC. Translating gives CASSIGGNNEQFF.

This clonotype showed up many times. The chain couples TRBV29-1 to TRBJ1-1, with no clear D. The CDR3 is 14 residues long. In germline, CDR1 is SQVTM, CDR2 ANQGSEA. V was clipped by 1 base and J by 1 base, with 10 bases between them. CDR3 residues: CSVEVAATNTEAFF. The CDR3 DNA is TGCAGCGTTGAAGTGGCCGCTACGAACACTGAAGCTTTCTTT.

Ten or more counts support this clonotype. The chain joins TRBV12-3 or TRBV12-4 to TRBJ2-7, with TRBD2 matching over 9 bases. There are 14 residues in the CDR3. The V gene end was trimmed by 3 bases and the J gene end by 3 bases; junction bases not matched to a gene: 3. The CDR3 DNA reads TGTGCCAGCAGTTTTGCACTAGCGGGCTACGAGCAGTACTTC. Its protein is CASSFALAGYEQYF.

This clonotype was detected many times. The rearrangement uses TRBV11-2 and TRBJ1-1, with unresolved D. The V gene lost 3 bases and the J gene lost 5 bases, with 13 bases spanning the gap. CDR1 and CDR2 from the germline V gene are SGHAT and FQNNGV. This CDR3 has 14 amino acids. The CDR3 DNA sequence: TGTGCCAGCAGCTTCATGGTTGTAGGAACTGAAGCTTTCTTT. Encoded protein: CASSFMVVGTEAFF.

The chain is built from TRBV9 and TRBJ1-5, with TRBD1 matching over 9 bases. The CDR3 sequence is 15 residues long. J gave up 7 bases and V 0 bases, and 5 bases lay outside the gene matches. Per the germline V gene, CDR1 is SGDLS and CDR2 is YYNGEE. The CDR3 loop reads CASSVGWDRAQPQHF. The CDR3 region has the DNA TGTGCCAGCAGCGTAGGATGGGACAGGGCCCAGCCCCAGCATTTT.

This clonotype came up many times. The CDR3 DNA is TGTGCCAGCAGCCCCACGGGCAGCGACCCGTACTACGAGCAGTACTTC. It codes for CASSPTGSDPYYEQYF. This chain links TRBV7-2 with TRBJ2-7, with D hard to call. CDR1 SGHTA and CDR2 FQGNSA come from the germline V gene. This CDR3 region has 16 residues. V was shortened by 5 bases and J by 3 bases, with 20 bases between the two germline ends. Complete variable domain (other parts from reference TRBV7-2 and TRBJ2-7): GAGVSQSPSNKVTEKGKDVELRCDPISGHTALYWYRQSLGQGLEFLIYFQGNSAPDKSGLPSDRFSAERTGGSVSTLTIQRTQQEDSAVYLCASSPTGSDPYYEQYFGPGTRLTVT.

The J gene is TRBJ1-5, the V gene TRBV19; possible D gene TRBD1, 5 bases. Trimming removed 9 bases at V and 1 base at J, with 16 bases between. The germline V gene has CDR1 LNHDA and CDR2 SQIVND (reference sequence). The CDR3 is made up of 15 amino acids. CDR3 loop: CASRTAGESNQPQHF. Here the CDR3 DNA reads TGTGCCAGCCGAACGGCGGGGGAAAGCAATCAGCCCCAGCATTTT. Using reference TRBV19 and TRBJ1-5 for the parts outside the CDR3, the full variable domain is DGGITQSPKYLFRKEGQNVTLSCEQNLNHDAMYWYRQDPGQGLRLIYYSQIVNDFQKGDIAEGYSVSREKKESFPLTVTSAQKNPTAFYLCASRTAGESNQPQHFGDGTRLSIL.

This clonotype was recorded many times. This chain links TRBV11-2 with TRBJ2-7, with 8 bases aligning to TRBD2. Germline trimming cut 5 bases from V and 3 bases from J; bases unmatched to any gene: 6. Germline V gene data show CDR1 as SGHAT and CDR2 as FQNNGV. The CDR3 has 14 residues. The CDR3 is CASSGSGGNYEQYF. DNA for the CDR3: TGTGCCAGCAGCGGGTCGGGGGGGAACTACGAGCAGTACTTC.

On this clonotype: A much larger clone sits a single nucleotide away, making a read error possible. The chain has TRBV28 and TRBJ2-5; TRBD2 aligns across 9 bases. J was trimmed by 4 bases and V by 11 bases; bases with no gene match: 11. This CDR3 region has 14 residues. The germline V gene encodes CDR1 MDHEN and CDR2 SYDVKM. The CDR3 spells CAGVGRGGRETQYF. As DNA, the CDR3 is TGTGCCGGCGTTGGGCGGGGGGGACGAGAGACCCAGTACTTC.

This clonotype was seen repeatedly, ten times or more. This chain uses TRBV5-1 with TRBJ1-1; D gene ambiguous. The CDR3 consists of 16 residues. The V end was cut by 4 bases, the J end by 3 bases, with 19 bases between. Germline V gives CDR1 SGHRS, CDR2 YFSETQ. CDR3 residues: CASSLSTGNLYTEAFF. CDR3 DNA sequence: TGCGCCAGCAGCCTTTCGACGGGGAATTTGTACACTGAAGCTTTCTTT. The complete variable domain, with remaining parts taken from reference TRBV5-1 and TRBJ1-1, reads KAGVTQTPRYLIKTRGQQVTLSCSPISGHRSVSWYQQTPGQGLQFLFEYFSETQRNKGNFPGRFSGRQFSNSRSEMNVSTLELGDSALYLCASSLSTGNLYTEAFFGQGTRLTVV.

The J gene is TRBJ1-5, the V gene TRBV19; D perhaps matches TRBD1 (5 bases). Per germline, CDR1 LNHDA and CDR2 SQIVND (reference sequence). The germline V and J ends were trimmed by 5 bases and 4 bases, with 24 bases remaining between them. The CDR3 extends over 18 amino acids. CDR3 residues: CASSPGGGVRPRNQPQHF. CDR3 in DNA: TGTGCCAGTAGTCCCGGCGGGGGGGTAAGGCCGCGAAATCAGCCCCAGCATTTT.

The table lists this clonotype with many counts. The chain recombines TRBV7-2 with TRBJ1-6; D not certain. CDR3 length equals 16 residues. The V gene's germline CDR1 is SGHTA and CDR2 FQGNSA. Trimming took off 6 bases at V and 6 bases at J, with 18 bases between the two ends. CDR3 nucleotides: TGTGCCAGCAGGCAAGTCGGGCAGGCCTTTAATTCACCCCTCCACTTT. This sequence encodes CASRQVGQAFNSPLHF.

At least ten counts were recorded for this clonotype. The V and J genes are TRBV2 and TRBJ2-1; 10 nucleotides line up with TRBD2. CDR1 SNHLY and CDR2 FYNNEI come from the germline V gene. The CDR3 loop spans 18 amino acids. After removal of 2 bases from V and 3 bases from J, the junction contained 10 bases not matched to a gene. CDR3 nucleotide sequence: TGTGCCAGCAGTGAATCGTTAATCGGACTAGCGGTCTACAATGAGCAGTTCTTC. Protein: CASSESLIGLAVYNEQFF.

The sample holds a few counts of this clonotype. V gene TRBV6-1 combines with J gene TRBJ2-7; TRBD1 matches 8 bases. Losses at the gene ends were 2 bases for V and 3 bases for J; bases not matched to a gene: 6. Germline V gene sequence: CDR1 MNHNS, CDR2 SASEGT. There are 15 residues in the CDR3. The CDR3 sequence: CASSENRDRNYEQYF. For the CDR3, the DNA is TGTGCCAGCAGTGAAAATCGGGACAGGAACTACGAGCAGTACTTC.

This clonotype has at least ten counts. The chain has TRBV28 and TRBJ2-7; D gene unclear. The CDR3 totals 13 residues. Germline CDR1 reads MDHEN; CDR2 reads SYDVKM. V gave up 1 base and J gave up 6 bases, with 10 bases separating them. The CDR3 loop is CASSLFTVGEQYF. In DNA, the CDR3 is TGTGCCAGCAGTTTATTTACCGTAGGCGAGCAGTACTTC.

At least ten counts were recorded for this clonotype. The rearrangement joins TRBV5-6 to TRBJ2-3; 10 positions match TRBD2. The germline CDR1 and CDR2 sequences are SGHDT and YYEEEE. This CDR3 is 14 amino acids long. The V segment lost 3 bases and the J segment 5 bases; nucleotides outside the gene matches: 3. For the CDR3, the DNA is TGTGCCAGCAGCTCATTAGCGGGGGGAGATACGCAGTATTTT. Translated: CASSSLAGGDTQYF.

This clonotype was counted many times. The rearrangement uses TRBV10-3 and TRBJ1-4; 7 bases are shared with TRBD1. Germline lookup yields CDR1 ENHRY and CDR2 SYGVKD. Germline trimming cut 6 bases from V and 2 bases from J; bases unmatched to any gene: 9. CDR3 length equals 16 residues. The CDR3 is CAISASTGATNEKLFF. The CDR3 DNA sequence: TGTGCCATCAGCGCCTCAACAGGGGCTACTAATGAAAAACTGTTTTTT.

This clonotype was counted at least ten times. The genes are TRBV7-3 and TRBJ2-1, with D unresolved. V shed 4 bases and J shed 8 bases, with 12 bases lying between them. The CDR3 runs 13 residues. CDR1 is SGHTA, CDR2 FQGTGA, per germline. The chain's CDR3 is CASSSNVLDEQFF. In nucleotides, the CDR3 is TGTGCCAGCAGCTCCAACGTTCTGGATGAGCAGTTCTTC.

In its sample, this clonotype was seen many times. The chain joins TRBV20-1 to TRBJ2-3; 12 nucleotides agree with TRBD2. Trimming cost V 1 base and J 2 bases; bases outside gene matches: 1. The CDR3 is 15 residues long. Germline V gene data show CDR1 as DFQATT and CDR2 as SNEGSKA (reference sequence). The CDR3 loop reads CSARGTSGVTDTQYF. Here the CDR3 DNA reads TGCAGTGCTAGAGGGACTAGCGGGGTCACAGATACGCAGTATTTT.

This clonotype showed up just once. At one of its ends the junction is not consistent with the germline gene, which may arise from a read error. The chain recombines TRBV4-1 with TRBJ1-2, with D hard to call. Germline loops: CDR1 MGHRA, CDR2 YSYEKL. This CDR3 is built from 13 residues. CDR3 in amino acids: CDSSQEPGYGYTF. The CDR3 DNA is TGCGACAGCAGCCAAGAACCGGGATATGGCTACACCTTC.